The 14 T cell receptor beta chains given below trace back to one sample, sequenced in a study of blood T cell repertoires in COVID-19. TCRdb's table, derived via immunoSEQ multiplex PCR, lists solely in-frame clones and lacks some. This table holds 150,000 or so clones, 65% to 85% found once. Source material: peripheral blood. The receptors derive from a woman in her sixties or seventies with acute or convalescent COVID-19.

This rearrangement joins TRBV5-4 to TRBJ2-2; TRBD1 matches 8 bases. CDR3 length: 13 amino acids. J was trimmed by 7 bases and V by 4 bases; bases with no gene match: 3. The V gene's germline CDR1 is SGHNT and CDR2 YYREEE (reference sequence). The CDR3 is CASSATGDGELFF. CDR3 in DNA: TGTGCCAGCAGCGCGACAGGGGACGGGGAGCTGTTTTTT.

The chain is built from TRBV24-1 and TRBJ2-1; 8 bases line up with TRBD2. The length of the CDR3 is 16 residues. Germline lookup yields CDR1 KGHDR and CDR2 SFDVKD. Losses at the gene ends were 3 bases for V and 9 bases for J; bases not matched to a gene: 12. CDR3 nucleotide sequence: TGTGCCACCAGTGATGCGGGACTAGTTTCCTCGAGTGAGCAGTTCTTC. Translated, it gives CATSDAGLVSSSEQFF.

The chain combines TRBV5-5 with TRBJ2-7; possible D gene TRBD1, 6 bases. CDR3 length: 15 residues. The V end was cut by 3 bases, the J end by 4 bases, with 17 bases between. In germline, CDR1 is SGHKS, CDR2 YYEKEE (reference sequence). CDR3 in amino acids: CASSSTGPQVYEQYF. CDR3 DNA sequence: TGTGCCAGCAGCTCAACAGGGCCCCAAGTTTACGAGCAGTACTTC. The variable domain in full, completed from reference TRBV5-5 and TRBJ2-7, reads DAGVTQSPTHLIKTRGQQVTLRCSPISGHKSVSWYQQVLGQGPQFIFQYYEKEERGRGNFPDRFSARQFPNYSSELNVNALLLGDSALYLCASSSTGPQVYEQYFGPGTRLTVT.

The CDR3 nucleotides are TGTGCCAGCAGCCCCGCCCAACGGGGCTCCTATAATTCACCCCTCCACTTT. Protein: CASSPAQRGSYNSPLHF. The V call is TRBV14, the J call TRBJ1-6; D unclear. Germline CDR1 SGHDN, CDR2 FVKESK. V shed 4 bases and J shed 0 bases, with 13 bases lying between them. This CDR3 region has 17 residues. Combining the CDR3 with reference TRBV14 and TRBJ1-6 gives the whole variable domain EAGVTQFPSHSVIEKGQTVTLRCDPISGHDNLYWYRRVMGKEIKFLLHFVKESKQDESGMPNNRFLAERTGGTYSTLKVQPAELEDSGVYFCASSPAQRGSYNSPLHFGNGTRLTVT.

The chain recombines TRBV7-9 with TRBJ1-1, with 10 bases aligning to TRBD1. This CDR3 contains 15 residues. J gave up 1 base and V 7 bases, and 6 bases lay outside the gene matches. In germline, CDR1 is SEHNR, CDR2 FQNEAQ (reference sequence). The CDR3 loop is CASTQTGGANTEAFF. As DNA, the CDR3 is TGTGCCAGCACCCAGACAGGGGGCGCGAACACTGAAGCTTTCTTT. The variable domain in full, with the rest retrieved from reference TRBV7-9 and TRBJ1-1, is DTGVSQNPRHKITKRGQNVTFRCDPISEHNRLYWYRQTLGQGPEFLTYFQNEAQLEKSRLLSDRFSAERPKGSFSTLEIQRTEQGDSAMYLCASTQTGGANTEAFFGQGTRLTVV.

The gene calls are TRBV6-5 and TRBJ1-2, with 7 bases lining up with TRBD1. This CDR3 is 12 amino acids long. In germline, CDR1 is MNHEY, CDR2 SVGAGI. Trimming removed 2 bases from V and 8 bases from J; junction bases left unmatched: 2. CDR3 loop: CASSYRDSGYTF. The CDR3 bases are TGTGCCAGCAGTTACAGGGACAGCGGCTACACCTTC.

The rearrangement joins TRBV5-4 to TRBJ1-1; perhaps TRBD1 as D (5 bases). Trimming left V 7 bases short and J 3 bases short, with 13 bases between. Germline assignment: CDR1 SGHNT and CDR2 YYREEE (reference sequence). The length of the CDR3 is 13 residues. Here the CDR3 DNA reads TGTGCCAGCTTCCCCCAGGGTTACACTGAAGCTTTCTTT. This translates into CASFPQGYTEAFF.

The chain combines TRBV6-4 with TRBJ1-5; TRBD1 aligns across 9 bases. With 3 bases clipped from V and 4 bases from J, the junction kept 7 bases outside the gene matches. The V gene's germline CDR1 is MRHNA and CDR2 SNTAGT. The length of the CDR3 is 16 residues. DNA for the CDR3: TGTGCCAGCAGTGAGTACGGGACAGGGAATAATCAGCCCCAGCATTTT. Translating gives CASSEYGTGNNQPQHF.

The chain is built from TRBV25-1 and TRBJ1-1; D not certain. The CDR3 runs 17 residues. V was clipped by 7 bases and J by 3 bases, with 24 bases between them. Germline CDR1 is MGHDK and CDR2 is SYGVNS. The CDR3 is CASTPGWAVEADTEAFF. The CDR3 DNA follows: TGTGCCAGCACCCCCGGGTGGGCAGTCGAAGCGGACACTGAAGCTTTCTTT.

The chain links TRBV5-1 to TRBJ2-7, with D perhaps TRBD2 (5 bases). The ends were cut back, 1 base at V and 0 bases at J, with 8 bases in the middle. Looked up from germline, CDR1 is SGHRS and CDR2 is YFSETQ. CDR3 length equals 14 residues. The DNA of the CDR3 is TGCGCCAGCAGCTTGACAGAGGGCTCCTACGAGCAGTACTTC. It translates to CASSLTEGSYEQYF.

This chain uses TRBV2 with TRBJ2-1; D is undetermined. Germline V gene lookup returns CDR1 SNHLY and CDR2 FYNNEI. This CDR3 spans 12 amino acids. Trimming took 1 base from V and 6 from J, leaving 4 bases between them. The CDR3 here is CASSEGANEQFF. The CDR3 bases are TGTGCCAGCAGTGAAGGGGCCAATGAGCAGTTCTTC.

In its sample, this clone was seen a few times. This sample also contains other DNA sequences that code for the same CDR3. This chain's CDR3 is CASSQGQFTDTQYF. The CDR3, as DNA: TGTGCCAGCAGCCAAGGGCAATTCACAGATACGCAGTATTTT. This chain joins TRBV3-1 (or the pseudogene TRBV3-2) and TRBJ2-3, with D unclear. Looked up from germline, CDR1 is LGHDT and CDR2 is YNNKEL (reference sequence). Trimming took 1 base from V and 2 from J, leaving 7 bases between them. CDR3 length: 14 residues.

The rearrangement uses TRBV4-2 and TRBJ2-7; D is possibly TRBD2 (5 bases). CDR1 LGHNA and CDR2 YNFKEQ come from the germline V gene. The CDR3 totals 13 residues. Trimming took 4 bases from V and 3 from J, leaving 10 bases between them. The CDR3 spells CASSLGRGYEQYF. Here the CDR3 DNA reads TGTGCCAGCAGCCTGGGCCGGGGCTACGAGCAGTACTTC.

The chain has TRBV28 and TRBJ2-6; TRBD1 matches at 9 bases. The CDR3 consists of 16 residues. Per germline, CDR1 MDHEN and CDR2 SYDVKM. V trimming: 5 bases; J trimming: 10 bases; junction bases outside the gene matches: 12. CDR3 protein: CASSHPKGTGLNVLTF. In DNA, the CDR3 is TGTGCCAGCAGTCATCCTAAAGGGACAGGGCTAAACGTCCTGACTTTC. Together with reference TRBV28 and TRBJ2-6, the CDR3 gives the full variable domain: DVKVTQSSRYLVKRTGEKVFLECVQDMDHENMFWYRQDPGLGLRLIYFSYDVKMKEKGDIPEGYSVSREKKERFSLILESASTNQTSMYLCASSHPKGTGLNVLTFGAGSRLTVL.